These 20 T cell receptor beta chains were sequenced from one sample in a study of technical replicates of blood from several donors. The repertoire was sequenced with immunoSEQ multiplex PCR; TCRdb's copy has only in-frame clones and lacks some. The table lists about 90,000 clones, just under 95% of them singletons. The sequencing input was T cells isolated from PBMCs. The receptors derive from a human donor in good health.

The rearrangement links TRBV27 to TRBJ2-7; D perhaps matches TRBD2 (5 bases). The V gene lost 5 bases and the J gene lost 3 bases, with 5 bases spanning the gap. Germline V gives CDR1 MNHEY, CDR2 SMNVEV (reference sequence). The CDR3 is 11 residues long. CDR3 sequence reads: CASSRGYEQYF. The CDR3 bases are TGTGCCAGCAGTCGGGGCTACGAGCAGTACTTC.

V is TRBV6-5 and J is TRBJ2-7; 9 positions agree with TRBD1. The CDR3 is made up of 15 amino acids. In germline, CDR1 is MNHEY, CDR2 SVGAGI. Trimming removed 0 bases from V and 6 bases from J; junction bases left unmatched: 6. The CDR3 DNA is TGTGCCAGCAGTTACTCGGACAGGGGAATCGGCGAGCAGTACTTC. It codes for CASSYSDRGIGEQYF.

The rearrangement links TRBV6-5 to TRBJ1-5; 8 bases fit TRBD1. CDR1 is MNHEY and CDR2 is SVGAGI in the germline V gene. The J segment lost 6 bases and the V segment lost 5 bases, leaving 6 bases of the junction unmatched. The CDR3 sequence is 14 residues long. The CDR3, as DNA: TGTGCCAGCAGTCGTGACAGGGGTGGTCAGCCCCAGCATTTT. As protein: CASSRDRGGQPQHF.

DNA of the CDR3: TGTGCCAGTAGTTCAACCTACGAGCAGTACTTC. Amino acid sequence: CASSSTYEQYF. This chain connects TRBV19 to TRBJ2-7; D is unresolved. CDR1 and CDR2 from the germline V gene are LNHDA and SQIVND (reference sequence). V gave up 5 bases and J gave up 2 bases, with 4 bases separating them. The CDR3 has 11 residues.

The chain couples TRBV28 to TRBJ1-5; a possible D gene is TRBD1 (5 bases). The V gene's germline CDR1 is MDHEN and CDR2 SYDVKM. The CDR3 spans 16 residues. V gave up 8 bases and J gave up 4 bases, with 21 bases separating them. The CDR3 DNA sequence: TGTGCCAGCGTATACTCCTCCGGGACTTCTAATCAGCCCCAGCATTTT. Protein product: CASVYSSGTSNQPQHF.

The chain recombines TRBV5-4 with TRBJ2-5; the D gene is possibly TRBD2 (6 bases). This CDR3 has 15 residues. The V end was cut by 2 bases, the J end by 4 bases, with 15 bases between. Germline CDR1 reads SGHNT; CDR2 reads YYREEE (reference sequence). The CDR3 bases are TGTGCCAGCAGCTTCTTCTCGGGGGAAGGAGAGACCCAGTACTTC. Translating gives CASSFFSGEGETQYF.

The chain links TRBV15 to TRBJ2-7, with 11 bases lining up with TRBD2. The J segment lost 0 bases and the V segment lost 1 base, leaving 5 bases of the junction unmatched. The CDR3 consists of 17 residues. CDR1 and CDR2 from the germline V gene are LNHNV and YYDKDF (reference sequence). The CDR3 DNA is TGTGCCACCAGCAGAGGACTAGCGGGACTTAGCTCCTACGAGCAGTACTTC. Residues: CATSRGLAGLSSYEQYF.

V usage is TRBV5-1 and J usage is TRBJ2-5, with TRBD2 matching 8 bases. This CDR3 region has 15 residues. The V and J ends lost 7 bases and 0 bases, in that order; junction bases with no gene match: 8. Per germline, CDR1 SGHRS and CDR2 YFSETQ. The CDR3 region has the DNA TGCGCCAGCCGTCGGGGGGGTCTCAACCAAGAGACCCAGTACTTC. Translation: CASRRGGLNQETQYF.

The gene calls are TRBV5-1 and TRBJ1-1, with TRBD1 identical over 10 bases. CDR3 length equals 16 residues. V shed 4 bases, J shed 2 bases, and the junction held 8 bases outside the gene matches. From germline, CDR1 is SGHRS and CDR2 YFSETQ. This CDR3 reads CASSDGQGVYNTEAFF. The CDR3 nucleotides read TGCGCCAGCAGCGACGGACAGGGGGTGTATAACACTGAAGCTTTCTTT.

This clone came up a few times. The rearrangement links TRBV10-2 to TRBJ2-2; TRBD2 agrees at 8 bases. The CDR3 sequence is 15 residues long. With V trimmed by 2 bases and J by 6 bases, 5 bases remained unmatched. Germline V lookup: CDR1 WSHSY, CDR2 SAAADI. The CDR3 nucleotides read TGCGCCAGCAGTGAGATTTTCGGGAGGGCCGGGGAGCTGTTTTTT. This sequence encodes CASSEIFGRAGELFF.

This chain connects TRBV7-9 to TRBJ2-1, with TRBD2 identical over 11 bases. V lost 2 bases and J lost 8; bases outside the gene matches: 2. Germline assignment: CDR1 SEHNR and CDR2 FQNEAQ (reference sequence). The CDR3 totals 14 residues. In DNA, the CDR3 is TGTGCCAGCAGCTTACTAGCGGGAGGAGATGAGCAGTTCTTC. It translates to CASSLLAGGDEQFF. Filled out from reference TRBV7-9 and TRBJ2-1, the complete variable domain reads DTGVSQNPRHKITKRGQNVTFRCDPISEHNRLYWYRQTLGQGPEFLTYFQNEAQLEKSRLLSDRFSAERPKGSFSTLEIQRTEQGDSAMYLCASSLLAGGDEQFFGPGTRLTVL.

The V and J genes are TRBV19 and TRBJ1-3; 8 nucleotides align to TRBD1. This CDR3 spans 13 amino acids. Germline CDR1 LNHDA, CDR2 SQIVND (reference sequence). V shed 6 bases and J 3 bases; nucleotides not matched to a gene: 1. The CDR3 DNA reads TGTGCCAGTAGGGGGACAGGTGGAAACACCATATATTTT. Its translation is CASRGTGGNTIYF.

The chain employs TRBV11-2 and TRBJ2-7, with 11 bases identical to TRBD1. Trimming cost V 4 bases and J 3 bases; bases outside gene matches: 5. From germline, CDR1 is SGHAT and CDR2 FQNNGV. The CDR3 consists of 15 residues. The CDR3 is CASSSSGTGGYEQYF. The DNA for the CDR3 is TGTGCCAGCAGCTCATCCGGGACAGGGGGCTACGAGCAGTACTTC.

The chain couples TRBV2 to TRBJ2-4; D gene uncertain. Germline CDR1 and CDR2: SNHLY and FYNNEI. CDR3 length: 13 residues. V shed 3 bases and J shed 3 bases, with 6 bases lying between them. In nucleotides, the CDR3 is TGTGCCAGCAGTGATGGGCACAAAAACATTCAGTACTTC. Residues: CASSDGHKNIQYF.

The chain carries TRBV6-5 and TRBJ2-7, with D possibly matching TRBD2 (6 bases). Trimming took 7 bases from V and 3 from J, leaving 19 bases between them. CDR3 size: 15 residues. Germline CDR1 reads MNHEY; CDR2 reads SVGAGI. The chain's CDR3 is CASTPVGLGGYEQYF. The DNA for the CDR3 is TGTGCCAGCACCCCGGTTGGTCTCGGGGGCTACGAGCAGTACTTC.

This clone was recorded only once. The chain couples TRBV7-9 to TRBJ1-2, with a tentative D call TRBD1 (5 bases). The CDR3 consists of 15 residues. Germline CDR1 SEHNR, CDR2 FQNEAQ (reference sequence). V lost 4 bases to trimming and J lost 6 bases, with 18 bases between them. The CDR3 bases are TGTGCCAGCAGCTCACTACGGCAGGACAAAGATGGCTACACCTTC. Residues: CASSSLRQDKDGYTF.

CDR3 in amino acids: CASSTTTGTGYNQPQHF. The CDR3 coding sequence is TGTGCCAGTAGTACTACAACCGGGACAGGGTACAATCAGCCCCAGCATTTT. This chain joins TRBV19 and TRBJ1-5; TRBD1 agrees at 9 bases. CDR1 and CDR2 (germline): LNHDA, SQIVND (reference sequence). Trimming at V came to 4 bases and at J to 3 bases, leaving 10 bases not matched to a gene. The length of the CDR3 is 17 residues.

The chain joins TRBV9 to TRBJ2-6; 7 nucleotides line up with TRBD2. CDR3 size: 17 residues. Germline V CDR1 and CDR2: SGDLS, YYNGEE. Trimming cost V 3 bases and J 0 bases; bases outside gene matches: 6. CDR3 nucleotide sequence: TGTGCCAGCAGCGCAGCCGGACTAGTCTCTGGGGCCAACGTCCTGACTTTC. Protein product: CASSAAGLVSGANVLTF.

The chain recombines TRBV7-9 with TRBJ2-7; TRBD2 agrees at 8 bases. The CDR3 has 18 residues. Looked up from germline, CDR1 is SEHNR and CDR2 is FQNEAQ (reference sequence). Trimming at V came to 1 base and at J to 3 bases, leaving 14 bases not matched to a gene. The CDR3 here is CASSLGGSGEPYDYEQYF. CDR3 DNA: TGTGCCAGCAGCTTAGGGGGTAGCGGGGAACCCTATGACTACGAGCAGTACTTC.

The rearrangement uses TRBV25-1 and TRBJ2-3, with TRBD2 as a possible D gene (5 bases). Per germline, CDR1 MGHDK and CDR2 SYGVNS. The CDR3 is 14 residues long. Deletions cut 7 bases from V and 0 bases from J, with 11 bases between. The CDR3 bases are TGTGCCAGCAAGGAGGCTCCTAGCACAGATACGCAGTATTTT. Translation gives CASKEAPSTDTQYF.